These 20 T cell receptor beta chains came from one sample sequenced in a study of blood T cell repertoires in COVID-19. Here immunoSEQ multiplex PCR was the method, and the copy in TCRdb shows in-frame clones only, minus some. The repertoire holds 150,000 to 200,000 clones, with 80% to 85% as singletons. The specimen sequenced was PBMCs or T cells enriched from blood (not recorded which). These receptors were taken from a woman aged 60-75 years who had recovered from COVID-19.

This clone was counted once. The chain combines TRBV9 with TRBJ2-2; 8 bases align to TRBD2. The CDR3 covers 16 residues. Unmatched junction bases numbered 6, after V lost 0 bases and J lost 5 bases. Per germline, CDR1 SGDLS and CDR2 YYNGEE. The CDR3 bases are TGTGCCAGCAGCGTAGGGCAGGCGGGGGGAACCGGGGAGCTGTTTTTT. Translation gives CASSVGQAGGTGELFF.

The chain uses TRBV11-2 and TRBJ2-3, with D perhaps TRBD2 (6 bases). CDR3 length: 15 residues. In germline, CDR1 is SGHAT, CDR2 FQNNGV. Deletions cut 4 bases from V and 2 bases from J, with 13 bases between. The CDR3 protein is CASSSMGLVTDTQYF. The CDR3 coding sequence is TGTGCCAGCAGCTCTATGGGACTCGTCACAGATACGCAGTATTTT.

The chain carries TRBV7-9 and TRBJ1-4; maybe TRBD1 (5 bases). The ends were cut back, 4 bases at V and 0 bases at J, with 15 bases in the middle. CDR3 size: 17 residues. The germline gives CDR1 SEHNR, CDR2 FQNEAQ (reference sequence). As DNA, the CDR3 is TGTGCCAGCAGCTCTTGGGACTCCCGGACAACTAATGAAAAACTGTTTTTT. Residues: CASSSWDSRTTNEKLFF.

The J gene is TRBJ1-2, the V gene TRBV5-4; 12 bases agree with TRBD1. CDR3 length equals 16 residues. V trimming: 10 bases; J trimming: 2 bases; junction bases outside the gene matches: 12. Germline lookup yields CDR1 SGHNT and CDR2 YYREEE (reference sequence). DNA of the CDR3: TGTGCCTCCTCCCAGGGACAGGGGGCTGGGAACTATGGCTACACCTTC. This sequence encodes CASSQGQGAGNYGYTF. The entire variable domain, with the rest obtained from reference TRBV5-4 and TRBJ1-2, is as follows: ETGVTQSPTHLIKTRGQQVTLRCSSQSGHNTVSWYQQALGQGPQFIFQYYREEENGRGNFPPRFSGLQFPNYSSELNVNALELDDSALYLCASSQGQGAGNYGYTFGSGTRLTVV.

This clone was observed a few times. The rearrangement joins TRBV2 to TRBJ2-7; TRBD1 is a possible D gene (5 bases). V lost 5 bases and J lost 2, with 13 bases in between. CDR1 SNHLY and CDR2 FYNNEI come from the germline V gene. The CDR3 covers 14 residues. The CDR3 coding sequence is TGTGCCAGCAGTCGCGACAGAGGAACCTACGAGCAGTACTTC. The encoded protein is CASSRDRGTYEQYF.

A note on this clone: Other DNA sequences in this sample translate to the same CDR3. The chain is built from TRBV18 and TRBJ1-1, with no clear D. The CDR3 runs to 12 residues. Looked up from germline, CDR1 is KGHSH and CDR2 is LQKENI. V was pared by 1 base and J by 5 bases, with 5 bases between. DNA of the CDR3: TGTGCCAGCTCACCACGAGATACTGAAGCTTTCTTT. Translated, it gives CASSPRDTEAFF.

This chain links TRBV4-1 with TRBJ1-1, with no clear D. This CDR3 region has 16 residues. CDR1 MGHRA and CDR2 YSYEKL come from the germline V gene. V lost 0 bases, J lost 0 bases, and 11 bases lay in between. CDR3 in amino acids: CASSQDQQWVNTEAFF. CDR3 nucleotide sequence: TGCGCCAGCAGCCAAGATCAACAGTGGGTGAACACTGAAGCTTTCTTT.

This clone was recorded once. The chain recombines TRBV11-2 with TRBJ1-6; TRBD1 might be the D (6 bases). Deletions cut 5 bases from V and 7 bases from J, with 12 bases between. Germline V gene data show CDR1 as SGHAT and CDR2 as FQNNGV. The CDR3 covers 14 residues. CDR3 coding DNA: TGTGCCAGCAGCCTAACCGACAGGAATTCACCCCTCCACTTT. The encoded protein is CASSLTDRNSPLHF.

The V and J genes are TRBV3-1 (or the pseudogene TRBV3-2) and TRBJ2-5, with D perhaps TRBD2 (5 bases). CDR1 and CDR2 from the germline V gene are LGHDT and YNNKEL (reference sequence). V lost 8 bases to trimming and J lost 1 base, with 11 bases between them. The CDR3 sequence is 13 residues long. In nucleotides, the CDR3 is TGTGCCAGCGGACCACTAGTCCAAGAGACCCAGTACTTC. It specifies CASGPLVQETQYF.

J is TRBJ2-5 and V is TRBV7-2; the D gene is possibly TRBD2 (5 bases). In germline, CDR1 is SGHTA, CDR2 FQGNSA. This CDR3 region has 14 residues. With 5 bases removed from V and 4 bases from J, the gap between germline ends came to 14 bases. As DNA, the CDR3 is TGTGCCAGCAGCCCATCGGGGTGGAGAGAGACCCAGTACTTC. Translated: CASSPSGWRETQYF.

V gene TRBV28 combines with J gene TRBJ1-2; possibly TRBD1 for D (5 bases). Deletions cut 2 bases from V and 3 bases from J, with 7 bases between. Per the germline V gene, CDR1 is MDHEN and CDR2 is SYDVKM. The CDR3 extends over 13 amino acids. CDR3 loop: CASSLGRDYGYTF. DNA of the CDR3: TGTGCCAGCAGTTTAGGCAGGGACTATGGCTACACCTTC.

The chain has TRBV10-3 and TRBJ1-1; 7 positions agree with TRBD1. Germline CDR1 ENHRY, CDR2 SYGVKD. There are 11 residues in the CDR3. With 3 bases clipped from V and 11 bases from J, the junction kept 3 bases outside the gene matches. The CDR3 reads CAISDARGAFF. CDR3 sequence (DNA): TGTGCCATCAGTGATGCCAGGGGGGCTTTCTTT.

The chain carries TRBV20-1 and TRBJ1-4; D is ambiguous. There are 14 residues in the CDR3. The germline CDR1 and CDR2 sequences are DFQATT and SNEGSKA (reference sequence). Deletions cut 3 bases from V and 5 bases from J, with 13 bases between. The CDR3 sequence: CSASPQPLNEKLFF. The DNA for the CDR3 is TGCAGTGCTAGTCCACAGCCATTAAATGAAAAACTGTTTTTT.

The CDR3: CASRRVSTDTQYF. Here the CDR3 DNA reads TGTGCCAGCAGGAGGGTTAGCACAGATACGCAGTATTTT. The V and J genes are TRBV27 and TRBJ2-3, with D possibly being TRBD2 (5 bases). Germline V gene data show CDR1 as MNHEY and CDR2 as SMNVEV (reference sequence). This CDR3 comprises 13 residues. V lost 6 bases, J lost 0 bases, and 7 bases lay in between.

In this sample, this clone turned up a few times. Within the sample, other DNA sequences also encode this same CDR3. The CDR3, as DNA: TGCGCCAGCAGCCTGCAGGGTTTTGACACTGAAGCTTTCTTT. This gives the protein CASSLQGFDTEAFF. This sequence joins TRBV5-1 and TRBJ1-1, with a tentative D call TRBD1 (5 bases). The CDR3 extends over 14 amino acids. V lost 4 bases, J lost 3 bases, and 13 bases lay in between. Germline lookup yields CDR1 SGHRS and CDR2 YFSETQ.

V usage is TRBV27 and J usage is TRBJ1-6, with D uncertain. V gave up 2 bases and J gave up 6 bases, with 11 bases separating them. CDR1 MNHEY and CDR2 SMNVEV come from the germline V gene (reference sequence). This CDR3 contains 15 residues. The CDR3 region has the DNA TGTGCCAGCAGTTTAATTCGGGGTAGTAATTCACCCCTCCACTTT. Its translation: CASSLIRGSNSPLHF.

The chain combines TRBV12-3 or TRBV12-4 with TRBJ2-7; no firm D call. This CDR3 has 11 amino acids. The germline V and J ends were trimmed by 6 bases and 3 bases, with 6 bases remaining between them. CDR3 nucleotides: TGTGCCAGCAGCCGTTTCTACGAGCAGTACTTC. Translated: CASSRFYEQYF.

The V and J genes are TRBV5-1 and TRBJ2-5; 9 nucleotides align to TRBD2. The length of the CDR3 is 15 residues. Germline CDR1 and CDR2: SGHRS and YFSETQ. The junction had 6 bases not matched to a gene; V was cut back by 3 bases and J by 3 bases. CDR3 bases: TGCGCCAGCAGCTGGGCTAGCGGGGCTGAAGAGACCCAGTACTTC. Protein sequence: CASSWASGAEETQYF.

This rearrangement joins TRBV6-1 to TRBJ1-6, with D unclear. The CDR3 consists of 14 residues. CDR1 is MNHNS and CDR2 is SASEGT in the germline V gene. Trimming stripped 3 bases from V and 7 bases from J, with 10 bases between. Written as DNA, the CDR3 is TGTGCCAGCAGTGAGGGAGGGTACAATTCACCCCTCCACTTT. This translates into CASSEGGYNSPLHF.

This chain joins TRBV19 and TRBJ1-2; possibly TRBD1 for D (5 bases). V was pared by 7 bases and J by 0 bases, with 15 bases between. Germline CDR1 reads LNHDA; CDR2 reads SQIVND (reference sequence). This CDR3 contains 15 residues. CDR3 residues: CASITTGSSNYGYTF. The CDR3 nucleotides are TGTGCCAGTATTACAACAGGATCTTCTAACTATGGCTACACCTTC.